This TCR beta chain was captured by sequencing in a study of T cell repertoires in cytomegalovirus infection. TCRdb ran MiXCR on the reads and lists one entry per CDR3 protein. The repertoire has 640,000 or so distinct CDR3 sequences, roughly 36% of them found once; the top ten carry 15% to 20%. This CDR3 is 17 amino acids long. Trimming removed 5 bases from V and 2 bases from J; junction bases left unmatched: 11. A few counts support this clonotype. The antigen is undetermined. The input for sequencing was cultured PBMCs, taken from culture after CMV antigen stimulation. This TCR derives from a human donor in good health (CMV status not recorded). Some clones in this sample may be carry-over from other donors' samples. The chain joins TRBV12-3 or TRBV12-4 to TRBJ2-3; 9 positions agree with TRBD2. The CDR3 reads CASSPWASGDFTDTQYF. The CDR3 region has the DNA TGTGCCAGCAGTCCGTGGGCTAGCGGGGATTTCACAGATACGCAGTATTTT.